This T cell receptor beta chain is from a study of cytomegalovirus exposure and HLA in healthy donors. Findings and caveats of the study: The presence/absence work took it that sequencing depth was about the same across donors. Immune exposure was documented only through CMV serostatus.

The PCR ran on 60 Vbeta and 13 Jbeta primers. The repertoire was sequenced with immunoSEQ multiplex PCR; TCRdb's copy has only in-frame clones and lacks some. The data contain more than 100,000 clones, over 70% of them singletons. This clone has just a few counts. The antigen remains unidentified. Trimming pared 2 bases from V and 4 bases from J, leaving 14 bases between. Germline CDR1 is GTSNPN and CDR2 is SVGIG (reference sequence). The CDR3 is 14 amino acids. Sequencing was carried out using PBMCs. The sequence came from a woman aged 40-49 years in good health and CMV-seronegative. V gene TRBV30 combines with J gene TRBJ1-1; D not resolved. CDR3 sequence reads: CAWSRERSGTEAFF. The CDR3 bases are TGTGCCTGGAGTAGGGAGAGAAGTGGCACTGAAGCTTTCTTT.